This T cell receptor beta chain appears in the sequencing data of a study of T cell repertoires in cytomegalovirus infection. Study in general: Public TCR beta signatures marked donors with CMV infection and the matching HLA.

General observations from the study: CMV-specific HLA-C-restricted TCR beta clonotypes dominated the ex vivo response. Cumulative public TCR beta family frequency identified CMV carriers with the relevant HLA.

Germline CDR1 and CDR2: MNHEY and SVGAGI. Trimming removed 0 bases at V and 6 bases at J, with 9 bases between. This CDR3 region has 13 residues. TCRdb passed the reads through MiXCR, listing each CDR3 protein once. Of around 250,000 distinct CDR3 sequences in the sample, about a sixth are singletons; the top ten hold less than 60%. This clonotype has just a few counts. Its antigen is not identified. The chain has TRBV6-5 and TRBJ2-7, with D uncertain. This TCR derives from a human donor in good health (CMV status not recorded). Some clones in this sample may be carry-over from other donors' samples. The material sequenced was CD8+ T cells from PBMCs. CDR3 sequence (DNA): TGTGCCAGCAGTTACTCAGGGCATCCCGAGCAGTACTTC. Translating it yields CASSYSGHPEQYF.